This T cell receptor beta chain was profiled in a study of early T cells in non-severe SARS-CoV-2 infection. This clonotype was found many times. Its antigen is unknown. This CDR3 region has 15 residues. Germline V gene data show CDR1 as LNHNV and CDR2 as YYDKDF (reference sequence). V shed 5 bases and J 1 base; nucleotides not matched to a gene: 2. General study points: Matches to VDJdb favored anti-spike CD8 responses and missed private and CD4 specificities.

Via MiXCR, TCRdb re-called the 5' RACE reads, giving one row per CDR3 protein. This table holds 55,000 to 80,000 distinct CDR3 sequences, approximately 10% found once. The rearrangement uses TRBV15 and TRBJ2-5, with TRBD2 matching over 12 bases. The sequencing sample was made of whole blood. This receptor was identified in an adult who was a healthcare worker with PCR-confirmed SARS-CoV-2 infection or an uninfected control (not recorded which). As DNA, the CDR3 is TGTGCCACCAGCGGGGGACTAGCGGGCCAAGAGACCCAGTACTTC. The encoded protein is CATSGGLAGQETQYF.